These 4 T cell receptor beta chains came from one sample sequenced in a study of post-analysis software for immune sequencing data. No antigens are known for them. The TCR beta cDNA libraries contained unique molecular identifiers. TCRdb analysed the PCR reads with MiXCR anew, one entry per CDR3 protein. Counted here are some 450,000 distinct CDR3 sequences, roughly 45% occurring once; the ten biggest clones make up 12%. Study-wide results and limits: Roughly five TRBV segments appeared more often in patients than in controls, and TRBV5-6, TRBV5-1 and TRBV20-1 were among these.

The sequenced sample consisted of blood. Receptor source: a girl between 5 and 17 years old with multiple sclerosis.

As DNA, the CDR3 is TGTGCCAGCAGTCCGGACAGGGGAGGGGTTTATGGCTACACCTTC. Protein sequence: CASSPDRGGVYGYTF. The genes are TRBV27 and TRBJ1-2, with 9 bases aligning to TRBD1. The ends lost 5 bases at V and 5 bases at J; junction bases unmatched: 9. Germline lookup yields CDR1 MNHEY and CDR2 SMNVEV (reference sequence). CDR3 size: 15 residues.

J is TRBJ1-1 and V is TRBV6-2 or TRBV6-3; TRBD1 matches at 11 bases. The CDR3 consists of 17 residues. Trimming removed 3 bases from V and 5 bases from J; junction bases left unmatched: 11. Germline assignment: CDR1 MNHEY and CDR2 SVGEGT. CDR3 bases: TGTGCCAGCAGTTATCAAGGGACAGGGGGACGCGGGACTGAAGCTTTCTTT. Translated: CASSYQGTGGRGTEAFF.

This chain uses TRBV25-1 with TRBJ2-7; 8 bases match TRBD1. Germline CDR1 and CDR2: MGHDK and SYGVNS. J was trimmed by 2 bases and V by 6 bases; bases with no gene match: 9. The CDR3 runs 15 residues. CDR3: CASSQPGTGTYEQYF. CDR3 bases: TGTGCCAGCAGCCAACCCGGGACAGGAACCTACGAGCAGTACTTC.

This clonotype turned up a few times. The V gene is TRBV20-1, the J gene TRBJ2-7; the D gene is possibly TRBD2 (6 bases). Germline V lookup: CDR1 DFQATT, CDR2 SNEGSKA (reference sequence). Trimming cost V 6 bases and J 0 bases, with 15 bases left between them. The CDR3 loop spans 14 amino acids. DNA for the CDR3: TGCAGTGCCGTACCGGGACTCCACTCCTACGAGCAGTACTTC. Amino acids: CSAVPGLHSYEQYF.